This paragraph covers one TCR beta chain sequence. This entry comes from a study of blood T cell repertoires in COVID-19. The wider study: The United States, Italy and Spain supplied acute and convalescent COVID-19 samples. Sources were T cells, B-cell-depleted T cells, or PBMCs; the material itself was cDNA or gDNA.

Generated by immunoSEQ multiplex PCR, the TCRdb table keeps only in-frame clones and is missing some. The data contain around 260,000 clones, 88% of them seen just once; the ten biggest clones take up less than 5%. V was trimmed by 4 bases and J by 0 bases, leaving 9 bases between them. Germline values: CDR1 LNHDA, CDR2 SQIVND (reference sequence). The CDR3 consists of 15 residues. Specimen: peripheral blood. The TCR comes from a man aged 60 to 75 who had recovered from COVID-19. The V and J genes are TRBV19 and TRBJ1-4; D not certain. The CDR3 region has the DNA TGTGCCAGTAGTACGGGGTTTGCAACTAATGAAAAACTGTTTTTT. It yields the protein CASSTGFATNEKLFF.